This T cell receptor beta chain stems from a study of OX40 agonist ivuxolimab in advanced cancers. As for the study more broadly: Ivuxolimab was an agonistic, fully human IgG2 monoclonal antibody directed against OX40 (CD134), a costimulatory receptor. Intravenous ivuxolimab was administered to patients every 2 weeks at six dose levels: 0.01, 0.1, 0.3, 1.5, 3 and 10 mg/kg. Of the 50 to 55 patients in dose escalation, about 20 had hepatocellular carcinoma, some 15 had melanoma, 9 had renal cell carcinoma and 9 had head and neck cancer. In the dose-escalation cohort, roughly four fifths of patients were male, and the mean age was around 60 years, with a range of roughly 20 to 79. Patients were allowed to have had prior anti-PD-1, anti-PD-L1 or anti-CTLA-4 therapy, and approximately 40% of the dose-escalation patients had been treated with checkpoint inhibitors. Three dose-escalation patients achieved partial responses, one with hepatocellular carcinoma and two with cutaneous melanoma. Peripheral TCRbeta sequencing aimed to test whether ivuxolimab altered TCR sequence diversity and caused clonal T-cell expansion. The paper describes the monotherapy dose-escalation part (N of about 50 patients) of the phase I trial of ivuxolimab.

The trial excluded patients who had a history of autoimmune disease or who were on systemic immunosuppression. Peripheral blood for TCR sequencing was collected from all dose cohorts at baseline, on cycle 4 day 1, and on cycle 7 day 1. The samples were taken from a phase I, first-in-human, multicenter, open-label dose-escalation trial of ivuxolimab. Adults with locally advanced or metastatic head and neck squamous cell, hepatocellular, melanoma or renal cell carcinoma were enrolled in the trial. CD4+ and CD8+ T cells were sorted separately from peripheral blood before TCR sequencing. To sequence the TCRbeta CDR3 region, genomic DNA was isolated from the sorted cells. TCRbeta CDR3 regions were sequenced using the immunoSEQ Assay. The clones in this table, taken by TCRdb from immuneACCESS, are in-frame only. Not every clone is retained; where verified, under half of the shortfall comes from an unresolved V gene, and the cause of the rest is unknown. The sample table contains 35,000 to 50,000 clones; only one count was recorded for 65% to 85% of them. The ten most abundant clones make up roughly 24% of the sample.

Regarding this clone: Its antigen remains unidentified. Base qualities are not at hand, and no much larger clone is one base apart.

V has 3 bases trimmed and J has 4 bases trimmed; junction bases matching no gene number 13. CDR1 and CDR2, looked up from the germline V gene, are MDHEN and SYDVKM. The CDR3 has 17 amino acids, counting the end cysteine and phenylalanine. Only CDR3 DNA remains: 51 bases, in frame from the first base. Study-wide conclusions, independent of this receptor: After ivuxolimab, more expanded clones were found on average in CD8+ T cells than in CD4+ T cells. Low levels of normalized T-cell clonal expansion were also shown by some nonresponding patients. Partial responders in the 0.1-3.0 mg/kg groups had among the lowest normalized peripheral clonal expansion, especially among CD8+ T cells. Which antigens the clonally expanded peripheral T cells were specific for was not determined. At doses of 0.1 to 3.0 mg/kg, clonal expansion of both CD4+ and CD8+ blood T cells was observed from baseline to week 6.

The source material was CD4+ or CD8+ T cells sorted from blood, sampled in a trial of the OX40 agonist ivuxolimab. The TCR originated in an adult with an advanced solid tumor such as melanoma, head and neck, liver or kidney cancer. Recombination connected TRBV28 to TRBJ2-7; 9 central bases correspond to TRBD1. The CDR3 protein: CASSFPLLGTGHYEQYF. The sequenced DNA is TGTGCCAGCAGTTTTCCCCTCCTCGGGACAGGGCATTACGAGCAGTACTTC.